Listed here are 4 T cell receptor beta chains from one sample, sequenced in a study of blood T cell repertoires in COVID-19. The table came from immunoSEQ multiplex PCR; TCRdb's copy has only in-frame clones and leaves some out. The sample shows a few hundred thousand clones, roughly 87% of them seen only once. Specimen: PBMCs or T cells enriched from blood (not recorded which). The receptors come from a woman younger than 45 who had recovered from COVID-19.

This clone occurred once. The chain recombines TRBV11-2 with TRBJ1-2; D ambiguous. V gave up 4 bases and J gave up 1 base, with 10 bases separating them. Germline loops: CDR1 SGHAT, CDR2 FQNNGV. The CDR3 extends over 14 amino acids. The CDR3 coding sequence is TGTGCCAGCAGCTCGTACGGGAGTAACTATGGCTACACCTTC. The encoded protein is CASSSYGSNYGYTF.

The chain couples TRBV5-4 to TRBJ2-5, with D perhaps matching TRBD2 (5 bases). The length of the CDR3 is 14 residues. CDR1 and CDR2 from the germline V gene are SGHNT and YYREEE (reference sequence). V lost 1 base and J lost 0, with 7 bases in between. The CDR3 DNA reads TGTGCCAGCAGCTTGCGCGGGTACCAAGAGACCCAGTACTTC. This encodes CASSLRGYQETQYF.

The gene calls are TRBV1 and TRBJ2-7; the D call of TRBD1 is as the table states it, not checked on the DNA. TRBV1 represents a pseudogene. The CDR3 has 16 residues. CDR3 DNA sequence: TGCACCAGCAGCCAGGGCGGTAGAGACAGGGGGCACGAGCAGTACTTC. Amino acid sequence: CTSSQGGRDRGHEQYF.

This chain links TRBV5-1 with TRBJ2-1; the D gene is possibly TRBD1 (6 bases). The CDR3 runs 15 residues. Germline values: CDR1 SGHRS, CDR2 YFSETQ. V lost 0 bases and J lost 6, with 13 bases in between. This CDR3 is CASSLVPGAGNEQFF. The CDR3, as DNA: TGCGCCAGCAGCTTGGTACCAGGGGCTGGCAATGAGCAGTTCTTC.